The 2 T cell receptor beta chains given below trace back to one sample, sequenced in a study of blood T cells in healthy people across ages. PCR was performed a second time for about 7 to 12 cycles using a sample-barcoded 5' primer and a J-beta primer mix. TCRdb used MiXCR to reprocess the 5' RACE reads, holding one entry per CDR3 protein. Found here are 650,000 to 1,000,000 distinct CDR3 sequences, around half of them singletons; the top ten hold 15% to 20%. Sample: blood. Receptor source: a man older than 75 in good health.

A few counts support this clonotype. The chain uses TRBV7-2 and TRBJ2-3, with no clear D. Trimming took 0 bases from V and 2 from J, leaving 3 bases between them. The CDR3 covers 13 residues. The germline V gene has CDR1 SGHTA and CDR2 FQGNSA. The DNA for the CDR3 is TGTGCCAGCAGCTTAGCGAACACAGATACGCAGTATTTT. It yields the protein CASSLANTDTQYF.

The CDR3 protein is CASSLDFANTEAFF. Here the CDR3 DNA reads TGTGCCAGCAGCTTAGATTTTGCGAACACTGAAGCTTTCTTT. J is TRBJ1-1 and V is TRBV7-9; D ambiguous. Trimming pared 1 base from V and 1 base from J, leaving 7 bases between. The CDR3 runs 14 residues. The germline V gene encodes CDR1 SEHNR and CDR2 FQNEAQ (reference sequence).